This T cell receptor beta chain is from a study of blood T cell repertoires in COVID-19. Study-wide background: Specimens from acute and convalescent COVID-19 originated in the United States, Italy and Spain.

Authors' methods: Amplifying reference gene primers gave estimates of nucleated cell counts. Assay used: immunoSEQ multiplex PCR; TCRdb lists only in-frame clones, some missing. For V, J and clone size, that table is used; D and trimming come from the DNA. The sample comprises 100,000 to 150,000 clones, 60% to 80% of which are singletons, and about 1.9% rests with the top ten. The V gene's germline CDR1 is LNHDA and CDR2 SQIVND (reference sequence). The CDR3 is 13 amino acids. J lost 8 bases, V lost 7 bases, and 7 bases had no gene match. This clone was observed once. The V and J genes are TRBV19 and TRBJ1-1; TRBD1 matches 10 bases. Sequenced material: peripheral blood. The TCR sequence derives from a woman aged 65 to 85 with acute or convalescent COVID-19. Written as DNA, the CDR3 is TGTGCCAGTAACCCGACAGGGGGCAGGGAAGCTTTCTTT. Residues: CASNPTGGREAFF.